This T cell receptor beta chain was found in a study of OX40 agonist ivuxolimab in advanced cancers. The overall study: Partial responses were observed in three patients, of whom one had hepatocellular carcinoma and two had cutaneous melanoma.

Autoimmune disease history or systemic immunosuppression led to patient exclusion. Sequencing was performed with immunoSEQ multiplex PCR; in TCRdb, only in-frame clones are kept and a portion is missing. The sample has fewer than 95,000 clones, around 84% seen once. The input for sequencing was CD4+ or CD8+ T cells sorted from blood, taken in a trial of the OX40 agonist ivuxolimab. The receptor's source is an adult with an advanced solid tumor such as melanoma, head and neck, liver or kidney cancer.

CDR3 loop: CASSTSDIGEQYF. The CDR3 nucleotides are TGTGCCAGTAGTACCTCTGACATCGGGGAGCAGTACTTC. The rearrangement uses TRBV19 and TRBJ2-7; the D is unclear. The germline CDR1 and CDR2 sequences are LNHDA and SQIVND (reference sequence). The CDR3 consists of 13 residues. V dropped 4 bases and J dropped 7 bases, with 14 bases sitting between them.